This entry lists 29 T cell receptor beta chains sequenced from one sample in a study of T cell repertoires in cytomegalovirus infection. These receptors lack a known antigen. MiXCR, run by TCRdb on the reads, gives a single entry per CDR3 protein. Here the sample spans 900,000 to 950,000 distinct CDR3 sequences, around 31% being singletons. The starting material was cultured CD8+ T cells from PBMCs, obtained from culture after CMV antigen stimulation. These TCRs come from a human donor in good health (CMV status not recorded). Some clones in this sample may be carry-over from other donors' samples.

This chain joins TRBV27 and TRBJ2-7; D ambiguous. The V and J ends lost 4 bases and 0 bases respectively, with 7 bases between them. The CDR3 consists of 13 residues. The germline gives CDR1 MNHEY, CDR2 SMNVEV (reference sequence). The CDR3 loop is CASSSTSSYEQYV. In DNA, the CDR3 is TGTGCCAGCAGTTCGACGAGCTCCTACGAGCAGTACGTC.

CDR3 loop: CASGFGPGTNQPQHF. CDR3 coding DNA: TGTGCTAGTGGTTTTGGGCCCGGGACTAATCAGCCCCAGCATTTT. The chain recombines TRBV12-5 with TRBJ1-5; the D gene is possibly TRBD1 (5 bases). Deletions cut 3 bases from V and 4 bases from J, with 13 bases between. The germline V gene encodes CDR1 LGHNT and CDR2 FRNRAP. CDR3 size: 15 residues. Combining the CDR3 with reference TRBV12-5 and TRBJ1-5 gives the whole variable domain DARVTQTPRHKVTEMGQEVTMRCQPILGHNTVFWYRQTMMQGLELLAYFRNRAPLDDSGMPKDRFSAEMPDATLATLKIQPSEPRDSAVYFCASGFGPGTNQPQHFGDGTRLSIL.

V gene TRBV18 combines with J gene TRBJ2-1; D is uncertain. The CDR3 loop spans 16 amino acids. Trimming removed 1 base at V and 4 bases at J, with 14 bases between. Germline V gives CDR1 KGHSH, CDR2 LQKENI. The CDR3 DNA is TGTGCCAGCTCACCACAGGCACTTCGGCCTTACAATGAGCAGTTCTTC. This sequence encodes CASSPQALRPYNEQFF.

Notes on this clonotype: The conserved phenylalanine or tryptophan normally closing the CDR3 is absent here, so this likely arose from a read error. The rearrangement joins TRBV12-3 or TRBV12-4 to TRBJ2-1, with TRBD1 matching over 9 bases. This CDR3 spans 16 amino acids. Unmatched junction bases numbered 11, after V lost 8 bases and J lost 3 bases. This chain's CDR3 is CASALETGGYYNEQFS. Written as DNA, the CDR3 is TGTGCCAGCGCTCTCGAGACAGGGGGATACTACAATGAGCAGTTCTCC.

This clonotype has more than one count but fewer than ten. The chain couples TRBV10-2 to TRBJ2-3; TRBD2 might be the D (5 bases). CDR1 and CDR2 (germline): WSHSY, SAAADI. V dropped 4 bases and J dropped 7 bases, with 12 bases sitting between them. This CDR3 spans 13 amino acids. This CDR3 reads CASSVGELNTQYF. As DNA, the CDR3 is TGCGCCAGCAGTGTCGGGGAGCTGAATACGCAGTATTTT.

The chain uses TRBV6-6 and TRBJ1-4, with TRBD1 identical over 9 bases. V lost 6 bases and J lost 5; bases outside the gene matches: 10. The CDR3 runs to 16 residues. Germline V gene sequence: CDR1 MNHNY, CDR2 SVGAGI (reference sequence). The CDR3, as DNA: TGTGCCAGCAGCCAGGGACAGGGTCCGTTGAATGAAAAACTGTTTTTT. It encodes CASSQGQGPLNEKLFF.

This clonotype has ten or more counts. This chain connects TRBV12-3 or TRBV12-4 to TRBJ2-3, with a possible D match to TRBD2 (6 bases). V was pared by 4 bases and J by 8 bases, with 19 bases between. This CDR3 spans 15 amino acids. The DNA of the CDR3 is TGTGCCAGCAGTTCCCTTGGCGGGGAAATGGGTACGCAGTATTTT. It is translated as CASSSLGGEMGTQYF.

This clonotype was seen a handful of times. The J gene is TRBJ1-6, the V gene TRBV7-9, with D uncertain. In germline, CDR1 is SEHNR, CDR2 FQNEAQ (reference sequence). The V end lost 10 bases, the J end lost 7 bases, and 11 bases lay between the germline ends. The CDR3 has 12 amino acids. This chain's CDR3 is CATAAGNSPLHF. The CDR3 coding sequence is TGTGCCACCGCTGCGGGCAATTCACCCCTCCACTTT.

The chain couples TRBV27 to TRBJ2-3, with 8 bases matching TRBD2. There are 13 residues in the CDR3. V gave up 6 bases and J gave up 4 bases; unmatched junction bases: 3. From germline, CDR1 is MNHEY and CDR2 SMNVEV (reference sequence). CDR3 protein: CASSRGGPDTQYF. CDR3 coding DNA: TGTGCCAGCAGCCGGGGGGGGCCAGATACGCAGTATTTT.

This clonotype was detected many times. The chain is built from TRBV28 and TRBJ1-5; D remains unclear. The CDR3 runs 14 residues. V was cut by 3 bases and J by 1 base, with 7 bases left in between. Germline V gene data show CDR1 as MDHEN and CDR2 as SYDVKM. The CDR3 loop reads CASSFMGSNQPQHF. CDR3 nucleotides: TGTGCCAGCAGTTTTATGGGGAGCAATCAGCCCCAGCATTTT.

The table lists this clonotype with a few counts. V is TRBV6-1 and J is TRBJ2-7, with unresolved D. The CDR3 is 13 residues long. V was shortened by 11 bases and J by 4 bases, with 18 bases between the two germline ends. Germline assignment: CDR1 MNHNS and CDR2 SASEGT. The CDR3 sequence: CAFSLGIEYEQYF. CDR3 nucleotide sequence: TGTGCCTTCTCCTTGGGAATTGAGTACGAGCAGTACTTC.

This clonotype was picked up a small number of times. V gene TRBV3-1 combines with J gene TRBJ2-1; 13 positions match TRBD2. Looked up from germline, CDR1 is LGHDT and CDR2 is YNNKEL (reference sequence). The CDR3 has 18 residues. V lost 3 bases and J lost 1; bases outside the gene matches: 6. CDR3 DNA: TGTGCCAGCAGCCAGTCGGGACTAGCGGGATATTCCTACAATGAGCAGTTCTTC. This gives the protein CASSQSGLAGYSYNEQFF.

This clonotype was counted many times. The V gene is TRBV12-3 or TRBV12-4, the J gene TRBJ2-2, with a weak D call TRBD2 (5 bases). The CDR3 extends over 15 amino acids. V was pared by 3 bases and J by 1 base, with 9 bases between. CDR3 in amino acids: CASSFSGLNTGELFF. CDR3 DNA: TGTGCCAGCAGTTTTTCCGGACTGAACACCGGGGAGCTGTTTTTT.

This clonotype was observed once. CDR3 region: CASSYPASGAGNTEAFF. DNA for the CDR3: TGTGCCAGCAGCTACCCTGCCTCCGGGGCTGGGAACACTGAAGCTTTCTTT. V and J are TRBV7-2 and TRBJ1-1; D may be TRBD1 (5 bases). Germline lookup yields CDR1 SGHTA and CDR2 FQGNSA. The V gene lost 4 bases and the J gene lost 1 base, with 19 bases spanning the gap. This CDR3 comprises 17 residues.

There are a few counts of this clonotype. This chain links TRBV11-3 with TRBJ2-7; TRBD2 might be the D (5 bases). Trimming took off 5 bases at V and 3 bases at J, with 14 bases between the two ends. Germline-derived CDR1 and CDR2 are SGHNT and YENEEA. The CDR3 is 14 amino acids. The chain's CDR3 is CASSPAGDNYEQYF. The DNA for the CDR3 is TGTGCCAGCAGCCCGGCCGGGGATAACTACGAGCAGTACTTC.

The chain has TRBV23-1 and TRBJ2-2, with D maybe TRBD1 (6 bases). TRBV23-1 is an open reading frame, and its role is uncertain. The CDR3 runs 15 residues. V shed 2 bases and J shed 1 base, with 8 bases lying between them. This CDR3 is CASSQGQRNTGELFF. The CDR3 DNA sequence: TGCGCCAGCAGTCAAGGACAGAGGAACACCGGGGAGCTGTTTTTT.

The CDR3 DNA sequence: TGTGCCACCAGCAGTCGGAACGTCTCCTACGAGCAGTACTTC. Translated: CATSSRNVSYEQYF. The chain recombines TRBV15 with TRBJ2-7; D gene ambiguous. Germline CDR1 is LNHNV and CDR2 is YYDKDF (reference sequence). CDR3 length: 14 amino acids. Trimming removed 3 bases from V and 0 bases from J, with 9 bases in between.

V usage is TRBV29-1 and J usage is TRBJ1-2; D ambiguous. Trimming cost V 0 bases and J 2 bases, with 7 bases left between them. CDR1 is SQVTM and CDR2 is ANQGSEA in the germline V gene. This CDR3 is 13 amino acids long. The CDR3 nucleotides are TGCAGCGTTGAAGATCAGGAGAACTATGGCTACACCTTC. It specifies CSVEDQENYGYTF. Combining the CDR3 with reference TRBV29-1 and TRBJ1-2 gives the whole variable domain SAVISQKPSRDICQRGTSLTIQCQVDSQVTMMFWYRQQPGQSLTLIATANQGSEATYESGFVIDKFPISRPNLTFSTLTVSNMSPEDSSIYLCSVEDQENYGYTFGSGTRLTVV.

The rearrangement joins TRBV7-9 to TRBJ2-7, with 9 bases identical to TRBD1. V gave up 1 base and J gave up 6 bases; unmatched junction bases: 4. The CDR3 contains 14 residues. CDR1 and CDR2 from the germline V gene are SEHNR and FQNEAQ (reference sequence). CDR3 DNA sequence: TGTGCCAGCAGCTTAGTAGGGACAGGGATCGAGCAGTACTTC. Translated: CASSLVGTGIEQYF. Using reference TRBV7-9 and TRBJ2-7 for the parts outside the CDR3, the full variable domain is DTGVSQNPRHKITKRGQNVTFRCDPISEHNRLYWYRQTLGQGPEFLTYFQNEAQLEKSRLLSDRFSAERPKGSFSTLEIQRTEQGDSAMYLCASSLVGTGIEQYFGPGTRLTVT.

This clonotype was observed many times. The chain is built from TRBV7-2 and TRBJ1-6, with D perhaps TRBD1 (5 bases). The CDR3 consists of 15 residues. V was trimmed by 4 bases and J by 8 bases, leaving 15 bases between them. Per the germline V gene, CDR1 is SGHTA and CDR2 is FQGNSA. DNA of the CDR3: TGTGCCAGCAGCTCGCGACAGAGACGAGATTCACCCCTCCACTTT. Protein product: CASSSRQRRDSPLHF.

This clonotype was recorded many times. The CDR3 here is CASSGKSAVEQYF. CDR3 sequence (DNA): TGTGCCAGCAGTGGAAAATCAGCAGTCGAGCAGTACTTC. The chain has TRBV6-1 and TRBJ2-7; the D is unclear. The CDR3 sequence is 13 residues long. Trimming left V 4 bases short and J 6 bases short, with 13 bases between. CDR1 and CDR2 from the germline V gene are MNHNS and SASEGT.

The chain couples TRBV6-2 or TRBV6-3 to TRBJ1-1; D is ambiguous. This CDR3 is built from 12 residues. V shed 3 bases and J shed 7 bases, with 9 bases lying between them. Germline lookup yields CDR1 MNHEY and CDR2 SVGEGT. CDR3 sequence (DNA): TGTGCCAGCAGTTATGAACGGTTTGAAGCTTTCTTT. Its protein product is CASSYERFEAFF.

The CDR3 bases are TGTGCCAGCAGCTTAGTTTTCTCCTACGAGCAGTACGTC. This encodes CASSLVFSYEQYV. The rearrangement uses TRBV11-2 and TRBJ2-7; D gene uncertain. The V and J ends lost 1 base and 0 bases respectively, with 4 bases between them. Per germline, CDR1 SGHAT and CDR2 FQNNGV. CDR3 length: 13 amino acids.

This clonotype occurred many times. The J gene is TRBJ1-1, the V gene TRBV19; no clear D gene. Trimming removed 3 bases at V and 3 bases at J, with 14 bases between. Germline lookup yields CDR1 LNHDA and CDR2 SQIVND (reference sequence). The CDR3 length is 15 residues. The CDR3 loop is CASSMYPGGDTEAFF. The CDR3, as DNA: TGTGCCAGTAGTATGTATCCGGGTGGGGACACTGAAGCTTTCTTT.

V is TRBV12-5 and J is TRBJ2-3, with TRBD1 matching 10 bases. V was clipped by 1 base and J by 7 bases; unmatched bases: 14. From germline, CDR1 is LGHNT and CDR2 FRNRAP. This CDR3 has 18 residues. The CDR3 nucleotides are TGTGCTAGTGGTTTGGCCCTCAGAGGGGGACAGGGGAATAATACGCAGTATTTT. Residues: CASGLALRGGQGNNTQYF.

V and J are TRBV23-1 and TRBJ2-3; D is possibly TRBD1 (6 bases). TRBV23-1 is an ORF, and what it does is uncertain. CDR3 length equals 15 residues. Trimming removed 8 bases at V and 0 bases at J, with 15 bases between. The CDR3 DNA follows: TGCGCCAGCGGAAGGGGGATTGGGAGCACAGATACGCAGTATTTT. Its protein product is CASGRGIGSTDTQYF.

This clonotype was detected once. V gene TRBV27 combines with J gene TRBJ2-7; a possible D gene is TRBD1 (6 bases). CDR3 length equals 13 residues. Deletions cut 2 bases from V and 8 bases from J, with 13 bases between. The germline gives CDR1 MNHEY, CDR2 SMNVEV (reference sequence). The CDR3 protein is CASSLTGLGKQYV. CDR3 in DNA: TGTGCCAGCAGTTTAACAGGGCTCGGGAAGCAGTACGTC.

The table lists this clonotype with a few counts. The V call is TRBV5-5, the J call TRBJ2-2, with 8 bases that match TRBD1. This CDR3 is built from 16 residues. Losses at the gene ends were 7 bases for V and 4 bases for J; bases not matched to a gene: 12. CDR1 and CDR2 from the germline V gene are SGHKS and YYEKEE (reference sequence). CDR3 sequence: CASCPIGDRGTGELFF. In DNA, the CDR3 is TGTGCCAGCTGCCCCATCGGAGACAGGGGCACCGGGGAGCTGTTTTTT.

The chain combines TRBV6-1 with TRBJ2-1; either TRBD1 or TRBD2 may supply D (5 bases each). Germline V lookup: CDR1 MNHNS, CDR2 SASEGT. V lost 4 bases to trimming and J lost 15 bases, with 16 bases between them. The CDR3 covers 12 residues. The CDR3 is CASSALGPRAFF. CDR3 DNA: TGTGCCAGCAGTGCCTTGGGACCTCGTGCGTTCTTC.